These 32 T cell receptor beta chains were sequenced from one sample in a study of blood T cell repertoires in COVID-19 (dated by TCRdb to about 2020). Libraries were built with the immunoSEQ multiplex PCR assay. In TCRdb, the immuneACCESS table is reduced to in-frame sequences with V and J assigned. These tables do not hold every clone; where another copy was compared, an unresolved V gene accounts for under half, and the others remain unexplained. A total of 120,000 or so clones appear in this sample, more than 75% of them only once. The ten most abundant clones make up about 3.6% of the sample. Sequencing was carried out using peripheral blood. The receptors were gathered from a woman aged 60 to 75 with acute or convalescent COVID-19.

The J gene is TRBJ1-3, the V gene TRBV12-3 or TRBV12-4, with 7 bases lining up with TRBD1. The CDR3 length is 13 residues. V lost 5 bases, J lost 8 bases, and 6 bases stayed unmatched. The CDR3 protein is CASSHRGGDTIYF. The CDR3 DNA reads as TGTGCCAGCAGTCACAGGGGAGGAGACACCATATATTTT.

This clone was counted a few times. The chain carries TRBV18 and TRBJ2-5; D unresolved. Germline CDR1 reads KGHSH; CDR2 reads LQKENI. CDR3 length: 16 amino acids. The V and J ends lost 3 bases and 2 bases respectively, with 16 bases between them. The CDR3 loop reads CASSPLHTARQETQYF. CDR3 sequence (DNA): TGTGCCAGCTCACCCCTCCACACAGCTCGACAAGAGACCCAGTACTTC.

The rearrangement joins TRBV7-9 to TRBJ1-1; D is unclear. CDR1 and CDR2 from the germline V gene are SEHNR and FQNEAQ (reference sequence). CDR3 length equals 18 residues. The germline V and J ends were trimmed by 4 bases and 0 bases, with 21 bases remaining between them. The CDR3 DNA follows: TGTGCCAGCAGCTCGCCCCGGGAGGGCTCGTGGGTGAACACTGAAGCTTTCTTT. It codes for CASSSPREGSWVNTEAFF.

J is TRBJ2-3 and V is TRBV27, with 11 positions matching TRBD2. The CDR3 is 15 residues long. The germline CDR1 and CDR2 sequences are MNHEY and SMNVEV (reference sequence). J was trimmed by 5 bases and V by 5 bases; bases with no gene match: 6. The CDR3 spells CASSPRLAGIDTQYF. In DNA, the CDR3 is TGTGCCAGCAGTCCCCGACTAGCGGGAATAGATACGCAGTATTTT.

J is TRBJ2-7 and V is TRBV7-3; 14 bases line up with TRBD2. Germline V gene data show CDR1 as SGHTA and CDR2 as FQGTGA. This CDR3 has 15 amino acids. V was pared by 5 bases and J by 7 bases, with 7 bases of the junction left unmatched. The chain's CDR3 is CASSLGTSGRREQYF. CDR3 coding DNA: TGTGCCAGCAGCCTCGGGACTAGCGGGAGACGGGAGCAGTACTTC. Full variable domain (outside the CDR3, taken from reference TRBV7-3 and TRBJ2-7): GAGVSQTPSNKVTEKGKYVELRCDPISGHTALYWYRQSLGQGPEFLIYFQGTGAADDSGLPNDRFFAVRPEGSVSTLKIQRTERGDSAVYLCASSLGTSGRREQYFGPGTRLTVT.

V and J are TRBV25-1 and TRBJ1-6; 9 positions agree with TRBD1. Germline CDR1 is MGHDK and CDR2 is SYGVNS. The CDR3 covers 14 residues. V was clipped by 6 bases and J by 9 bases; unmatched bases: 6. CDR3 amino acids: CASRPGQGGSPLHF. The CDR3 nucleotides are TGTGCCAGCAGACCGGGACAGGGTGGTTCACCCCTCCACTTT.

The chain links TRBV6-5 to TRBJ1-3; 7 bases fit TRBD1. V lost 4 bases and J lost 4; bases outside the gene matches: 10. This CDR3 has 16 amino acids. CDR1 and CDR2 (germline): MNHEY, SVGAGI. The DNA of the CDR3 is TGTGCCAGCAGTTCTACCGGGACAGAGCCCGGAAACACCATATATTTT. Encoded protein: CASSSTGTEPGNTIYF.

The chain employs TRBV7-8 and TRBJ1-5; D remains ambiguous. Per the germline V gene, CDR1 is SGHVS and CDR2 is FQNEAQ. V was cut by 4 bases and J by 1 base, with 17 bases left in between. This CDR3 spans 17 amino acids. CDR3 sequence reads: CASSSSPNSLSNQPQHF. In DNA form, the CDR3 reads TGTGCCAGCAGCTCTTCACCCAACTCCTTGAGCAATCAGCCCCAGCATTTT. Complete variable domain (other parts from reference TRBV7-8 and TRBJ1-5): GAGVSQSPRYKVAKRGQDVALRCDPISGHVSLFWYQQALGQGPEFLTYFQNEAQLDKSGLPSDRFFAERPEGSVSTLKIQRTQQEDSAVYLCASSSSPNSLSNQPQHFGDGTRLSIL.

This chain joins TRBV2 and TRBJ1-2, with 7 nucleotides matching TRBD1. V lost 1 base to trimming and J lost 2 bases; unmatched junction nucleotides: 4. Germline V gives CDR1 SNHLY, CDR2 FYNNEI. This CDR3 spans 15 amino acids. CDR3 loop: CASSEGGRGNYGYTF. The CDR3, as DNA: TGTGCCAGCAGTGAAGGTGGCAGGGGGAACTATGGCTACACCTTC.

The J gene is TRBJ1-1, the V gene TRBV11-1; no definite D call. Trimming took 5 bases from V and 4 from J, leaving 14 bases between them. The CDR3 covers 14 residues. From germline, CDR1 is SGHAT and CDR2 FQDESV (reference sequence). The CDR3: CASSPRLGSTEAFF. CDR3 sequence (DNA): TGTGCCAGCAGCCCAAGACTGGGTTCCACTGAAGCTTTCTTT.

This clone is a singleton in its sample. CDR3 bases: TGTGCCATCAACAGAGAGATGAACACTGAAGCTTTCTTT. Encoded protein: CAINREMNTEAFF. The genes are TRBV10-3 and TRBJ1-1; D is undetermined. Trimming shortened V by 7 bases and J by 0 bases, and 9 bases separated the two germline ends. Germline CDR1 reads ENHRY; CDR2 reads SYGVKD. This CDR3 is built from 13 residues.

The chain couples TRBV3-1 (or the pseudogene TRBV3-2) to TRBJ1-2; D not resolved. Germline V gene data show CDR1 as LGHDT and CDR2 as YNNKEL (reference sequence). The CDR3 is 13 amino acids. Trimming pared 1 base from V and 4 bases from J, leaving 7 bases between. CDR3 nucleotide sequence: TGTGCCAGCAGCCAAGTCAGAGGCTATGGCTACACCTTC. It translates to CASSQVRGYGYTF.

The genes are TRBV2 and TRBJ1-5, with 10 bases lining up with TRBD1. Germline lookup yields CDR1 SNHLY and CDR2 FYNNEI. V lost 6 bases, J lost 5 bases, and 4 bases stayed unmatched. The CDR3 length is 14 residues. CDR3 loop: CASSLGQGDQPQHF. CDR3 bases: TGTGCCAGCAGCCTAGGACAGGGGGATCAGCCCCAGCATTTT.

This chain joins TRBV10-3 and TRBJ2-2; D may be TRBD2 (6 bases). Deletions cut 8 bases from V and 7 bases from J, with 14 bases between. CDR1 is ENHRY and CDR2 is SYGVKD in the germline V gene. This CDR3 has 13 residues. This chain's CDR3 is CAILGSSDGELFF. CDR3 sequence (DNA): TGTGCCATCTTAGGGTCTAGCGACGGGGAGCTGTTTTTT.

The J gene is TRBJ1-6, the V gene TRBV4-1; D is undetermined. Trimming stripped 1 base from V and 0 bases from J, with 10 bases between. Germline-derived CDR1 and CDR2 are MGHRA and YSYEKL. The CDR3 is made up of 17 amino acids. Here the CDR3 reads CASSQVWAGSYNSPLHF. In DNA, the CDR3 is TGCGCCAGCAGCCAAGTGTGGGCGGGCTCCTATAATTCACCCCTCCACTTT.

This chain connects TRBV19 to TRBJ1-5, with 10 bases fitting TRBD1. Germline V gene data show CDR1 as LNHDA and CDR2 as SQIVND (reference sequence). Unmatched junction bases numbered 6, after V lost 6 bases and J lost 4 bases. The CDR3 length is 15 residues. CDR3 DNA: TGTGCCAGTAGCCCCGACAGGGGGCGAAATCAGCCCCAGCATTTT. Protein sequence: CASSPDRGRNQPQHF.

V gene TRBV5-1 combines with J gene TRBJ2-1; 10 bases fit TRBD2. Germline-derived CDR1 and CDR2 are SGHRS and YFSETQ. This CDR3 has 15 residues. Losses at the gene ends were 0 bases for V and 9 bases for J; bases not matched to a gene: 6. For the CDR3, the DNA is TGCGCCAGCAGCTTGGGGCTAGCGGGAGAGGGTGAGCAGTTCTTC. Encoded protein: CASSLGLAGEGEQFF.

The chain links TRBV30 to TRBJ2-1; 7 bases agree with TRBD2. V gave up 0 bases and J gave up 0 bases; unmatched junction bases: 2. The CDR3 length is 15 residues. Germline-derived CDR1 and CDR2 are GTSNPN and SVGIG (reference sequence). The CDR3 here is CAWSVSGGSYNEQFF. CDR3 in DNA: TGTGCCTGGAGTGTATCGGGAGGCTCCTACAATGAGCAGTTCTTC.

The chain couples TRBV5-1 to TRBJ2-3; D call uncertain. Germline V gene lookup returns CDR1 SGHRS and CDR2 YFSETQ. The ends were cut back, 3 bases at V and 2 bases at J, with 7 bases in the middle. The length of the CDR3 is 13 residues. Here the CDR3 reads CASSSLDTDTQYF. CDR3 DNA sequence: TGCGCCAGCAGCTCCTTAGACACAGATACGCAGTATTTT.

This clone was detected only once. The gene calls are TRBV7-3 and TRBJ2-1; 9 bases are shared with TRBD2. CDR1 is SGHTA and CDR2 is FQGTGA in the germline V gene. The CDR3 covers 16 residues. After removal of 6 bases from V and 10 bases from J, the junction contained 16 bases not matched to a gene. The CDR3 DNA is TGTGCCAGCAGTTCCCCGGCAGGGCGGGAGGGACCCGAGCAGTTCTTC. It yields the protein CASSSPAGREGPEQFF. Supplemented by reference TRBV7-3 and TRBJ2-1, the full variable domain reads GAGVSQTPSNKVTEKGKYVELRCDPISGHTALYWYRQSLGQGPEFLIYFQGTGAADDSGLPNDRFFAVRPEGSVSTLKIQRTERGDSAVYLCASSSPAGREGPEQFFGPGTRLTVL.

The chain is built from TRBV12-3 or TRBV12-4 and TRBJ1-6, with D possibly matching TRBD1 (5 bases). With 6 bases removed from V and 13 bases from J, the gap between germline ends came to 16 bases. The CDR3 runs 13 residues. In DNA, the CDR3 is TGTGCCAGCAGGCGGGGACTCCAGGAGCCCCTCCACTTT. As protein: CASRRGLQEPLHF.

The CDR3 spells CASSLSTGWNEQFF. CDR3 DNA sequence: TGTGCCAGCAGCCTATCGACAGGGTGGAATGAGCAGTTCTTC. The V and J genes are TRBV3-1 (or the pseudogene TRBV3-2) and TRBJ2-1; TRBD1 agrees at 7 bases. Germline loops: CDR1 LGHDT, CDR2 YNNKEL (reference sequence). The CDR3 totals 14 residues. The ends lost 4 bases at V and 7 bases at J; junction bases unmatched: 7.

The rearrangement uses TRBV2 and TRBJ1-1; a possible D gene is TRBD1 (6 bases). The CDR3 totals 14 residues. V was clipped by 4 bases and J by 1 base, with 10 bases between them. CDR1 and CDR2 (germline): SNHLY, FYNNEI. CDR3 in DNA: TGTGCCAGCAGTGTACTGACAGGGAACACTGAAGCTTTCTTT. As protein: CASSVLTGNTEAFF. Variable domain in full (rest from reference TRBV2 and TRBJ1-1): EPEVTQTPSHQVTQMGQEVILRCVPISNHLYFYWYRQILGQKVEFLVSFYNNEISEKSEIFDDQFSVERPDGSNFTLKIRSTKLEDSAMYFCASSVLTGNTEAFFGQGTRLTVV.

This clone was seen only a few times. The V call is TRBV10-2, the J call TRBJ1-1; 7 bases align to TRBD1. The CDR3 sequence is 14 residues long. Looked up from germline, CDR1 is WSHSY and CDR2 is SAAADI. Trimming at V came to 2 bases and at J to 4 bases, leaving 4 bases not matched to a gene. The CDR3 loop reads CASSERGRATEAFF. In nucleotides, the CDR3 is TGCGCCAGCAGTGAGAGGGGGCGGGCCACTGAAGCTTTCTTT.

CDR3 region: CASSYTGLNTEAFF. CDR3 bases: TGTGCCAGCAGTTACACAGGGTTGAACACTGAAGCTTTCTTT. The chain uses TRBV6-5 and TRBJ1-1; a weak D match, TRBD1 (6 bases). Germline values: CDR1 MNHEY, CDR2 SVGAGI. The CDR3 runs 14 residues. Trimming took 2 bases from V and 0 from J, leaving 7 bases between them.

The J gene is TRBJ1-2, the V gene TRBV6-2 or TRBV6-3, with D unclear. The germline V gene has CDR1 MNHEY and CDR2 SVGEGT. The CDR3 covers 13 residues. Trimming pared 4 bases from V and 8 bases from J, leaving 14 bases between. This CDR3 reads CASSSTMLGGYTF. CDR3 DNA sequence: TGTGCCAGCAGTTCCACGATGCTCGGGGGCTACACCTTC.

This sequence joins TRBV4-1 and TRBJ2-7, with 14 bases fitting TRBD2. The V and J ends lost 5 bases and 2 bases, in that order; junction bases with no gene match: 5. The CDR3 is 16 amino acids. The germline CDR1 and CDR2 sequences are MGHRA and YSYEKL. The CDR3 protein is CASSSGLAGVPYEQYV. CDR3 coding DNA: TGCGCCAGCAGCTCGGGACTAGCGGGAGTTCCCTACGAGCAGTACGTC.

This chain links TRBV11-2 with TRBJ2-7; D gene ambiguous. The germline CDR1 and CDR2 sequences are SGHAT and FQNNGV. The V and J ends lost 2 bases and 5 bases respectively, with 4 bases between them. This CDR3 region has 11 residues. In DNA form, the CDR3 reads TGTGCCAGCAGCTTACTCGACGAGCAGTACTTC. Amino acids: CASSLLDEQYF. Variable domain in full (rest from reference TRBV11-2 and TRBJ2-7): EAGVAQSPRYKIIEKRQSVAFWCNPISGHATLYWYQQILGQGPKLLIQFQNNGVVDDSQLPKDRFSAERLKGVDSTLKIQPAKLEDSAVYLCASSLLDEQYFGPGTRLTVT.

As to this clone: The junction does not match germline at one end; this may be a read error. This CDR3 reads CASSYGLAAPQVF. The CDR3 DNA sequence: TGTGCCAGCAGTTACGGACTAGCGGCCCCTCAGGTCTTC. V is TRBV6-5 and J is TRBJ2-1, with TRBD2 matching over 10 bases. Germline V gene data show CDR1 as MNHEY and CDR2 as SVGAGI. CDR3 length equals 13 residues.

V is TRBV5-1 and J is TRBJ2-3, with TRBD2 as a possible D gene (6 bases). This CDR3 has 14 amino acids. Trimming took 3 bases from V and 0 from J, leaving 8 bases between them. Germline CDR1 reads SGHRS; CDR2 reads YFSETQ. The CDR3 sequence is CASSSGLSTDTQYF. As DNA, the CDR3 is TGCGCCAGCAGCTCGGGACTTAGCACAGATACGCAGTATTTT. Combining the CDR3 with reference TRBV5-1 and TRBJ2-3 gives the whole variable domain KAGVTQTPRYLIKTRGQQVTLSCSPISGHRSVSWYQQTPGQGLQFLFEYFSETQRNKGNFPGRFSGRQFSNSRSEMNVSTLELGDSALYLCASSSGLSTDTQYFGPGTRLTVL.

The rearrangement uses TRBV7-2 and TRBJ1-5; D uncertain. The germline CDR1 and CDR2 sequences are SGHTA and FQGNSA. The V end was cut by 1 base, the J end by 7 bases, with 14 bases between. The CDR3 is made up of 15 amino acids. The CDR3 reads CASSLGPTGNQPQHF. CDR3 nucleotide sequence: TGTGCCAGCAGCTTAGGGCCCACGGGGAACCAGCCCCAGCATTTT.

This chain connects TRBV7-9 to TRBJ1-4; D possibly corresponds to TRBD1 (5 bases). Trimming took off 4 bases at V and 7 bases at J, with 13 bases between the two ends. The CDR3 spans 14 residues. The germline V gene encodes CDR1 SEHNR and CDR2 FQNEAQ (reference sequence). The chain's CDR3 is CASSSWGGAEKLFF. The CDR3 DNA is TGTGCCAGCAGCTCCTGGGGCGGGGCTGAAAAACTGTTTTTT.